This T cell receptor beta chain was obtained from a study of T cells in Graves' hyperthyroidism and ophthalmopathy. The investigators amplified TCR beta CDR3 regions from RNA transcripts. Using the HTBI primer set, a first-round RT-PCR was run on the TCR CDR3. TCRdb redid the calling of the multiplex PCR reads with MiXCR, one entry per CDR3 protein. The data hold about 350,000 distinct CDR3 sequences, with 13% to 15% observed a single time. Patients with ophthalmopathy all had a Clinical Activity Score of at least 3, a NOSPECS grade of at least 4 and duration under 3 months. The origin of this receptor is a woman in her sixties or seventies with Graves' ophthalmopathy. The sample comprised blood.

DNA of the CDR3: TGTGCCAGCAGCTTAGGGGCAGGGTACTACTTC. This translates into CASSLGAGYYF. This rearrangement joins TRBV7-2 to TRBJ2-5, with a weak D call TRBD1 (5 bases). The germline CDR1 and CDR2 sequences are SGHTA and FQGNSA. The CDR3 length is 11 residues. Trimming shortened V by 1 base and J by 14 bases, and 11 bases separated the two germline ends.